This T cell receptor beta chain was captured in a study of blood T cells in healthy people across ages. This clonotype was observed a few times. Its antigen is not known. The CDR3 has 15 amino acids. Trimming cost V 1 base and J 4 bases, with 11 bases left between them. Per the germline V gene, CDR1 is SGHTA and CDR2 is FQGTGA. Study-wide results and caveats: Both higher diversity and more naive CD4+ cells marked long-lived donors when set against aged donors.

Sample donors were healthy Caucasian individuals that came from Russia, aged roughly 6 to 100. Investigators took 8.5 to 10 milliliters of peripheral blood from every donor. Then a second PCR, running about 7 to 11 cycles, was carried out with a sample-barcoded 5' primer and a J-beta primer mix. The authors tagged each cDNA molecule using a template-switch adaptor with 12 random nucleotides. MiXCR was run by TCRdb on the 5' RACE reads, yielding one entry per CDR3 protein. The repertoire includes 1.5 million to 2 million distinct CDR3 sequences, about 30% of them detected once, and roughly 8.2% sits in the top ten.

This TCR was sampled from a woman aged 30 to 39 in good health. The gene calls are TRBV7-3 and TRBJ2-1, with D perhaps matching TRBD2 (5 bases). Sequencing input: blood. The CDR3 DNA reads TGTGCCAGCAGCTTAAGCCCGGACTCGTACAATGAGCAGTTCTTC. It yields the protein CASSLSPDSYNEQFF.